This TCR beta chain was sequenced during a study of identifying expanded T cells in peripheral blood. Findings of the study overall: About 1.2 clones differed between technical replicates, versus about 16 and 19 over time. Clone count variance between roughly 2-week samples rose with total template count.

The assay was immunoSEQ multiplex PCR, and TCRdb's table has in-frame clones only and misses some. The sample holds about 82,000 clones; roughly 90% are singletons and the top ten take 7% to 7.5%. Concerning this clone itself: Its antigen remains unknown.

No infections or other immune events were documented during collection. This clonotype was obtained from a person aged 18-70 years in good health. Sequenced: blood.

The CDR3 reads CASTGRTDTQYF. CDR3 DNA: TGTGCCAGCACGGGACGCACAGATACGCAGTATTTT. The chain employs TRBV6-6 and TRBJ2-3, with D possibly called TRBD1 or TRBD2 (5 bases each). The germline gives CDR1 MNHNY, CDR2 SVGAGI (reference sequence). CDR3 length: 12 amino acids. V was clipped by 7 bases and J by 1 base, with 6 bases between them.